The TCR beta chain under discussion was sequenced for a study of T cells in Graves' hyperthyroidism and ophthalmopathy. Whole-study findings and limits: Blood also carried most thyroid clonotypes expanded above 0.001. The model forecast ophthalmopathy, anticipating it by a median around 6.4 months before onset.

As for this clonotype: Antigen unknown.

CDR1 is DFQATT, CDR2 SNEGSKA, per germline (reference sequence). With V trimmed by 5 bases and J by 5 bases, 15 bases remained unmatched. This CDR3 comprises 16 residues. RNA transcripts served as the template for amplifying TCR beta CDR3 regions. HTBI primers were used for first-round RT-PCR of the TCR CDR3. TCRdb redid the calling of the multiplex PCR reads with MiXCR, one entry per CDR3 protein. The sample shows roughly 500,000 distinct CDR3 sequences, 40% to 50% of them seen only once. It was uncontrolled infection, other autoimmune disease, pregnancy or lactation that excluded patients. This TCR derives from an adult woman with Graves' disease, either hyperthyroidism or ophthalmopathy (not recorded which). The genes are TRBV20-1 and TRBJ2-3; TRBD2 agrees at 8 bases. Sequences were obtained from peripheral blood or thyroid tissue (not recorded which). The CDR3 loop reads CSAHSISAGVVDTQYF. The CDR3 nucleotides are TGCAGTGCTCATTCTATCTCAGCGGGAGTGGTAGATACGCAGTATTTT.